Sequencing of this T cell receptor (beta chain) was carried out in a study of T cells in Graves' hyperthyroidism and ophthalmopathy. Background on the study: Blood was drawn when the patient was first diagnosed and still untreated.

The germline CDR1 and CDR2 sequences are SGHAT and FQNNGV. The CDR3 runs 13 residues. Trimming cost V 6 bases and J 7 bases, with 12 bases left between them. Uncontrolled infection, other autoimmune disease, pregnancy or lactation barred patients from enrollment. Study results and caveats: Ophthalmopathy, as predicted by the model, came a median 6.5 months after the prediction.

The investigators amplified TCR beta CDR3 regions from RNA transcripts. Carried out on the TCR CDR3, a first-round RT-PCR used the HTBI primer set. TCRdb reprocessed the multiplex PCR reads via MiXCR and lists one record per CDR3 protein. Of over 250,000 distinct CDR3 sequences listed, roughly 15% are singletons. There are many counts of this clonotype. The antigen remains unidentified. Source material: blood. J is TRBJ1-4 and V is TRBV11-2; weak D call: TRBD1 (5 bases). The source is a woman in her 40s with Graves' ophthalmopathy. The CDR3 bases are TGTGCCAGCAGTTGGGACCGTAGTGAAAAACTGTTTTTT. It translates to CASSWDRSEKLFF.